This T cell receptor beta chain was captured by sequencing in a study of cytomegalovirus exposure and HLA in healthy donors. Study-level points and caveats: TCR beta chains numbering more than 150 were designated cytomegalovirus-associated. In a later analysis, at a false discovery rate of 0.05, 15,000 to 20,000 TCR beta sequences were associated with HLA alleles.

Remarks on this clone: Its cognate antigen is unknown.

PCR employed 60 Vbeta and 13 Jbeta primers. Authors' processing steps: As a later analysis found, there were 80 million or so unique TCR beta chains, of which roughly 11 million were shared. This table comes from immunoSEQ multiplex PCR, and its TCRdb copy is limited to in-frame clones, with some not included. The DNA was the basis for D and trimming; V, J and clone size are from that table. The data contain around 200,000 clones, 75% to 85% of them singletons. Germline-derived CDR1 and CDR2 are SGHRS and YFSETQ. The CDR3 runs 15 residues. The ends lost 3 bases at V and 6 bases at J; junction bases unmatched: 6.

The clonotype comes from a girl aged 2-10 years in good health and CMV-seropositive. The sample comprised PBMCs. The chain has TRBV5-1 and TRBJ2-1; 10 nucleotides agree with TRBD1. This CDR3 is CASSSMGQGFNEQFF. As DNA, the CDR3 is TGCGCCAGCAGCTCGATGGGACAGGGGTTCAATGAGCAGTTCTTC.